This paragraph reports one TCR beta chain. Its antigen is unidentified. This sample is part of a study of identical twins. This CDR3 is built from 14 residues. Germline V CDR1 and CDR2: SNHLY, FYNNEI. V dropped 6 bases and J dropped 2 bases, with 12 bases sitting between them. The study, taken as a whole, reports: Invariant MAIT and iNKT cells are populations that could partly confound zero-insertion analyses.

TCRdb passed the 5' RACE reads through MiXCR, listing each CDR3 protein once. The table lists under 900,000 distinct CDR3 sequences, roughly an eighth of them singletons, with about 1.5% in the top ten. A further study also used this sample, focusing on yellow fever vaccine responses in identical twins.

What was sequenced was PBMCs. This TCR derives from a woman between 18 and 30 years old in good health. The chain couples TRBV2 to TRBJ2-3; D is uncertain. This chain's CDR3 is CASRQIGITDTQYF. As DNA, the CDR3 is TGTGCCAGCAGGCAAATCGGCATCACAGATACGCAGTATTTT.